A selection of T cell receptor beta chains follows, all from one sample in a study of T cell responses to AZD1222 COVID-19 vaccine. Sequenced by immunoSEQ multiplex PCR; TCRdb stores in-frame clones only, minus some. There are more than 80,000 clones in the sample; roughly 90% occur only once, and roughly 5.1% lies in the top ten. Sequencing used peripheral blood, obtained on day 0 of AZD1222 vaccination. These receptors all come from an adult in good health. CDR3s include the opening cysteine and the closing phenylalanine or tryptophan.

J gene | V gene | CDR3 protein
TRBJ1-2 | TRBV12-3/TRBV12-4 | CASSLLGGGYTF
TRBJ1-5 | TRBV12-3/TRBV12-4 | CASSFGQGAQHF
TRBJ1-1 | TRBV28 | CASSTPGGEGTEAFF
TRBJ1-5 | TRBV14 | CASSRRVISNQPQHF
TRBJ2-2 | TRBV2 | CASSIQGVGELFF
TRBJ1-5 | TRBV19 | CASSAGGQGVRPQHF
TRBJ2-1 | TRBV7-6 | CASSSKDYVEQFF
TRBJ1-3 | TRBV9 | CASSLGGTPSGNTIYF
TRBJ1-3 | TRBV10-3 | CATMGTSAGNTIYF
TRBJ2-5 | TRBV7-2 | CASSLDSRLTQYF
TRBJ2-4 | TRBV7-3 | CASSLSGSAKNIQYF
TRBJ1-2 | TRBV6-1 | CASSESGINYGYTF
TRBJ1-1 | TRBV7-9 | CASSPRRGTEAFF
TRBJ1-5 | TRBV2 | CASRRFTGGTQPQHF
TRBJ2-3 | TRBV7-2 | CASRRPSGGADTQYF
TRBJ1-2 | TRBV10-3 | CAMRQSDNYGYTF
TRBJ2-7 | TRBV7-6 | CASSLGDGTYEQYF
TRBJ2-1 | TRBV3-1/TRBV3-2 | CASSPAAGSYNEQFF
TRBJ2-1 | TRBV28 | CASRRTRISSYNEQFF
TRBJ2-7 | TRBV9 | CASSPREGGVSSYEQYF
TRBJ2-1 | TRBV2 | CASRGTSGRYSRFF
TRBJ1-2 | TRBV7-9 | CASSLSRGLDYGYTF
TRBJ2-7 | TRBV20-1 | CSARGTSGRYEQYF
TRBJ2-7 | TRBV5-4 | CASSLRGLASEQYF
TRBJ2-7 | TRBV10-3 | CAISEGQEEGYEQYF
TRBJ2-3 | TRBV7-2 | CASSLRQIRQYF
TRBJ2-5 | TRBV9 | CASSVYGSASGKQETQYF
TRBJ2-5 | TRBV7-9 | CASSLEVVETQYF
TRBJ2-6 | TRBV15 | CATRPSVGWAGANVLTF
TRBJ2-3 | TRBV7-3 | CASSPGGTDTQYF
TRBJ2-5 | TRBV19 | CASSILGPGETQYF
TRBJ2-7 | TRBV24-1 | CATSEGTKGTYEQYF
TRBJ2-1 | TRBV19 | CASSRAVLLGNEQFF
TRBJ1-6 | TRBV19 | CASSQDTDFSYNSPLHF
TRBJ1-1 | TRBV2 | CASSDKAGSNTEAFF
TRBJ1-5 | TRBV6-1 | CASSEGQGGGYSNQPQHF
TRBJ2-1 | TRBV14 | CASSQGRFLATNEQFF
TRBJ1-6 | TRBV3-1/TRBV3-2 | CASSRGQEDSPLHF
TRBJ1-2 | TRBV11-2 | CASSLGDRANGYTF
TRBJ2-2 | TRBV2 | CASSETTGELFF
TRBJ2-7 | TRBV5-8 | CASSLRREQYF
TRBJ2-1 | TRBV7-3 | CASSITQGGYNEQFF
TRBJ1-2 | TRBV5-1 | CASSNRDGYTF
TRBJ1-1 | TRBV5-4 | CASSTGQGVDTEAFF
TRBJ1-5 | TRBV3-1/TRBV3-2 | CASSLGRQPQHF
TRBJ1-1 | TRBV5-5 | CASSIVTEAFF
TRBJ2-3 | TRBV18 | CASSQGLASVGTDTQYF
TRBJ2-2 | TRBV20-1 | CSASPTSGSFTGELFF
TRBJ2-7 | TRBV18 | CASSPGRSSYEQYF
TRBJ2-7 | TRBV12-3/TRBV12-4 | CASSGESEQYF
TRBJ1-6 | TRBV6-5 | CASTVGGTNSPLHF
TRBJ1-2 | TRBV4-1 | CASSQEEGGYGYTF
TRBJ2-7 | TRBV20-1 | CRARASYEQYF
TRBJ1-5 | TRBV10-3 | CAISESTRQPQHF
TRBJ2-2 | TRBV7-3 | CASSYVGQNTGELFF
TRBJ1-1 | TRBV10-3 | CATSGQENTEAFF
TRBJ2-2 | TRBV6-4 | CASSFQQGAGELFF